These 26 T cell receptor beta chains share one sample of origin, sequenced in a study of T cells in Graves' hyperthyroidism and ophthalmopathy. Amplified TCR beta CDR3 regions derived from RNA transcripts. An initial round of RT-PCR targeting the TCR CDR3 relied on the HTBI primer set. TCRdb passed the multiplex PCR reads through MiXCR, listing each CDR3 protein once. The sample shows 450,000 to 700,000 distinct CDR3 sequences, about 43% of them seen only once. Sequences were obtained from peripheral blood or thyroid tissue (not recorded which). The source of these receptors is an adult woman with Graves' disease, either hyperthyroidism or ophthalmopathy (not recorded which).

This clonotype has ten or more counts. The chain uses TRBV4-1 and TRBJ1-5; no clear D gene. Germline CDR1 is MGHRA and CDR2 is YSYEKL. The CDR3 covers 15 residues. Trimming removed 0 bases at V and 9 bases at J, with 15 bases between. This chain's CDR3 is CASSQDADGVRPQHF. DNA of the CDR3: TGCGCCAGCAGCCAAGACGCTGACGGGGTGCGGCCCCAGCATTTT.

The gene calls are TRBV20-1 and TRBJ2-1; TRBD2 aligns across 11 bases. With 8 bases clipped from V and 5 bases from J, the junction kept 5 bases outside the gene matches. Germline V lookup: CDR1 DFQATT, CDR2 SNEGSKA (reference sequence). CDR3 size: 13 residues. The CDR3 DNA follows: TGCAGTACGACTAGCGGGATAAACAATGAGCAGTTCTTC. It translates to CSTTSGINNEQFF.

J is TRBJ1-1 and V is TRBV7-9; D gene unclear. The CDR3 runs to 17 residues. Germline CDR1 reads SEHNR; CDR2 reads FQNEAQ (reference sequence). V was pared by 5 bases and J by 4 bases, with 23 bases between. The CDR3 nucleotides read TGTGCCAGCAGCCCGGAAGATACGAGGCAAGAGACCACTGAAGCTTTCTTT. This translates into CASSPEDTRQETTEAFF.

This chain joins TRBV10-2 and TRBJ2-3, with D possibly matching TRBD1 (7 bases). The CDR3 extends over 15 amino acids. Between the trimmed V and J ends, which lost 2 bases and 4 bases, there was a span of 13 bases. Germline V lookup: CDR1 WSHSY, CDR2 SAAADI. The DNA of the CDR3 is TGCGCCAGCAGTGAGGGAGGGGGCGCCGCAGATACGCAGTATTTT. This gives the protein CASSEGGGAADTQYF.

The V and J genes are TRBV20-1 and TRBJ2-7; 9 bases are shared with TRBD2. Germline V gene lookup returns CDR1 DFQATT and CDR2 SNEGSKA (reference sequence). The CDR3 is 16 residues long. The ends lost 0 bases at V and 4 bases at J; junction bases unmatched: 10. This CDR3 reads CSARDFPRTSEYEQYF. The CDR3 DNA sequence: TGCAGTGCTAGAGATTTTCCTAGGACTAGCGAATACGAGCAGTACTTC.

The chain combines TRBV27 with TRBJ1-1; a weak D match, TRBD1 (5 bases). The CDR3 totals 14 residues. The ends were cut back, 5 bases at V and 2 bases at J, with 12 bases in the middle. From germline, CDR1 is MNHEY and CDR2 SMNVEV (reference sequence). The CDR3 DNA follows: TGTGCCAGCAGTATGACAGAGACCAACACTGAAGCTTTCTTT. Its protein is CASSMTETNTEAFF.

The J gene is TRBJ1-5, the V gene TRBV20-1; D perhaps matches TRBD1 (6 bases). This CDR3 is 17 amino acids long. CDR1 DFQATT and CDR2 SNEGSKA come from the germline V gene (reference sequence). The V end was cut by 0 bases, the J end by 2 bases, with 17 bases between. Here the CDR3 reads CSARDGGAGNGNQPQHF. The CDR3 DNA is TGCAGTGCTAGAGATGGGGGGGCAGGGAATGGCAATCAGCCCCAGCATTTT.

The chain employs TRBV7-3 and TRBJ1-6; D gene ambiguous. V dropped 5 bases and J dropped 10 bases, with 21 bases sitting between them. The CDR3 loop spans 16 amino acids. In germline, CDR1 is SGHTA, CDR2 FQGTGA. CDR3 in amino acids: CASSPGREQFVSPLHF. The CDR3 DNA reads TGTGCCAGCAGCCCCGGGAGGGAACAGTTTGTCTCACCCCTCCACTTT.

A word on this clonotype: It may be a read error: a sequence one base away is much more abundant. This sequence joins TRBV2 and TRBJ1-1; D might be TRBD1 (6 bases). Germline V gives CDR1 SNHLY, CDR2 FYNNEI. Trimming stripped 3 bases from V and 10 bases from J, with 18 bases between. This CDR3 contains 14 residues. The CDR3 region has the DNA TGTGCCAGCAGTGACCTCAAGGGGGGGAGAGGAGCTTTCTTT. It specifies CASSDLKGGRGAFF.

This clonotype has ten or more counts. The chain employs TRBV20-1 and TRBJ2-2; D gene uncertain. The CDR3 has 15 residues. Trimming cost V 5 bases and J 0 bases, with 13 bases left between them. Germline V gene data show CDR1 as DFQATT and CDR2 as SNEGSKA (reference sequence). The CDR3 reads CSAVQVAANTGELFF. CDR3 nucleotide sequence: TGCAGTGCTGTGCAGGTGGCGGCGAACACCGGGGAGCTGTTTTTT.

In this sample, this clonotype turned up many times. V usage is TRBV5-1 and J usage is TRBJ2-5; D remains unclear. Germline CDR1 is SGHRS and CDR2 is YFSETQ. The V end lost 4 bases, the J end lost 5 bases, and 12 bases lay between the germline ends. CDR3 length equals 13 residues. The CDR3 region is CASSLGQDETQYF. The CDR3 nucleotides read TGCGCCAGCAGCCTCGGGCAGGACGAGACCCAGTACTTC.

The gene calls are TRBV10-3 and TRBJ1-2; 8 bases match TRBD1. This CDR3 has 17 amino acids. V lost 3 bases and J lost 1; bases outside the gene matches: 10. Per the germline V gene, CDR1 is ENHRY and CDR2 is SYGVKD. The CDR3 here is CAISDLDRADVNYGYTF. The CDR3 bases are TGTGCCATCAGTGACTTGGACAGGGCTGACGTTAACTATGGCTACACCTTC.

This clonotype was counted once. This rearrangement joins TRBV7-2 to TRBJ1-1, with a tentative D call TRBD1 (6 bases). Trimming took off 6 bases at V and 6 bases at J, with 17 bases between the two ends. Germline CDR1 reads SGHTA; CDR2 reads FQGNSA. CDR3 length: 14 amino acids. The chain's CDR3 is CASRQVTGFAEAFF. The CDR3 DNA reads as TGTGCCAGCAGACAAGTTACAGGGTTTGCTGAAGCTTTCTTT.

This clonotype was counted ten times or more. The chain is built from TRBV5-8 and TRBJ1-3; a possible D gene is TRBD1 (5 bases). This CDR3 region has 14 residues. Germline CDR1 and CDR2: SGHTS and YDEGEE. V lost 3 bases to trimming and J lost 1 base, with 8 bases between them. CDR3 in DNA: TGTGCCAGCAGCTCAGGGATTTCTGGAAACACCATATATTTT. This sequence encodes CASSSGISGNTIYF.

The CDR3: CAWTRVMQETQYF. The CDR3 region has the DNA TGTGCCTGGACTAGAGTGATGCAAGAGACCCAGTACTTC. The chain has TRBV30 and TRBJ2-5; D is ambiguous. The V end was cut by 4 bases, the J end by 2 bases, with 11 bases between. The germline V gene encodes CDR1 GTSNPN and CDR2 SVGIG (reference sequence). The CDR3 runs to 13 residues.

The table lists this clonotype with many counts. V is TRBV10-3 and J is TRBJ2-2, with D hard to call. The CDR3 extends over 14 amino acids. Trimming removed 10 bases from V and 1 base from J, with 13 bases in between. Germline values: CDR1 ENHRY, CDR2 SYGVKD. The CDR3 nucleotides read TGTGCCACGTCCCTCTATCGGAACACCGGGGAGCTGTTTTTT. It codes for CATSLYRNTGELFF.

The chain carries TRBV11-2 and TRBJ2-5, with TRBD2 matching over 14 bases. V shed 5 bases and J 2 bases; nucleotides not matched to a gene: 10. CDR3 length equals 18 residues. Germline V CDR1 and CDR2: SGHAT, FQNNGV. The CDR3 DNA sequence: TGTGCCAGCAGCCCCGGGACTAGCGGGGGCCTGCTACAAGAGACCCAGTACTTC. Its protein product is CASSPGTSGGLLQETQYF. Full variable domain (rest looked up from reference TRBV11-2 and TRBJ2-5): EAGVAQSPRYKIIEKRQSVAFWCNPISGHATLYWYQQILGQGPKLLIQFQNNGVVDDSQLPKDRFSAERLKGVDSTLKIQPAKLEDSAVYLCASSPGTSGGLLQETQYFGPGTRLLVL.

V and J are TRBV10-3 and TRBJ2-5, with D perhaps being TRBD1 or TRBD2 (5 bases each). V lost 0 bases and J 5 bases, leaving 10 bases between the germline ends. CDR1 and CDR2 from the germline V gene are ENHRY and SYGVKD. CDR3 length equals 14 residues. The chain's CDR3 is CAISESGTPETQYF. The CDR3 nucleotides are TGTGCCATCAGTGAGTCGGGGACCCCGGAGACCCAGTACTTC.

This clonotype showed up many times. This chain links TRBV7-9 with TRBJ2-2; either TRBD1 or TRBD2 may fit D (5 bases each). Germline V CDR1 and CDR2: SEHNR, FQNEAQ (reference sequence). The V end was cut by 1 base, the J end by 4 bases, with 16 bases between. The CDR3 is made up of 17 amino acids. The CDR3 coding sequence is TGTGCCAGCAGCTTAGAGGGACGGCCCTTACTCACCGGGGAGCTGTTTTTT. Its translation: CASSLEGRPLLTGELFF.

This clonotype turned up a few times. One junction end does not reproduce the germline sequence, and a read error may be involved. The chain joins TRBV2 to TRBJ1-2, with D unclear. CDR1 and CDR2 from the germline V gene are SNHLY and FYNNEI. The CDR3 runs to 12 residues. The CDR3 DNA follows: TGTGCCAGTAGTGGGGTCCGATGGGCCTACACCTTC. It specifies CASSGVRWAYTF.

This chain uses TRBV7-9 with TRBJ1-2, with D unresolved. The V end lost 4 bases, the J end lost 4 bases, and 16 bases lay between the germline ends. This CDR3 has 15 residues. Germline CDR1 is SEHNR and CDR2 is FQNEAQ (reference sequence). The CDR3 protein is CASSSRRTLVYGYTF. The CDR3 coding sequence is TGTGCCAGCAGCTCCCGCCGGACCCTCGTCTATGGCTACACCTTC.

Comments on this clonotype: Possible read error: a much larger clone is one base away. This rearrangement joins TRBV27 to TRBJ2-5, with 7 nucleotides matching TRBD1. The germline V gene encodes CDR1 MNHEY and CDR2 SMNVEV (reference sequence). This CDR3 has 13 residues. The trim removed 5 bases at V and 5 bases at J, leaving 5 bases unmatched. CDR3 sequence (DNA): TGTGCCAGCAGTGTACAGGGGCGTGAGACCCAGTACTTC. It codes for CASSVQGRETQYF.

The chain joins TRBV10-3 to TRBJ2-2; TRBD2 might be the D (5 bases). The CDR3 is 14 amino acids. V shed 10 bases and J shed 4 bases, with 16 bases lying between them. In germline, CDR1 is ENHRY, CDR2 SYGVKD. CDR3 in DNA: TGTGCCAGCCGGCCTTTAGGAGGCACCGGGGAGCTGTTTTTT. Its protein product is CASRPLGGTGELFF.

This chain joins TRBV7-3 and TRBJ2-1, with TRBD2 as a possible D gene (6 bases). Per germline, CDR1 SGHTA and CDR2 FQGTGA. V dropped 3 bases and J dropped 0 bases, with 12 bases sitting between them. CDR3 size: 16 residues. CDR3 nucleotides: TGTGCCAGCAGCTTGTCGACCGGGAGCTCCTACAATGAGCAGTTCTTC. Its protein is CASSLSTGSSYNEQFF.

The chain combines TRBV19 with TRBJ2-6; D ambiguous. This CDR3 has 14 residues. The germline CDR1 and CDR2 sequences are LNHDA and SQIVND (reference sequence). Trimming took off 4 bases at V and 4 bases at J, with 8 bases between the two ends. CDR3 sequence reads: CASSRARGANVLTF. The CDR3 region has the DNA TGTGCCAGTAGTAGGGCGCGCGGGGCCAACGTCCTGACTTTC.

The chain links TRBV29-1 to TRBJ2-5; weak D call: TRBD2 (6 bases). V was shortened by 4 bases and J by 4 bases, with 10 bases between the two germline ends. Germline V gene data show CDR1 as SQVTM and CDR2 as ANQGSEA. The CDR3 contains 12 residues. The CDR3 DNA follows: TGCAGCGTTGCAGCCGGGAGAGAGACCCAGTACTTC. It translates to CSVAAGRETQYF.